This paragraph reports one TCR beta chain. J was trimmed by 3 bases and V by 4 bases; bases with no gene match: 5. There are 15 residues in the CDR3. CDR1 and CDR2 from the germline V gene are SGDLS and YYNGEE. The PCR was carried out with 60 Vbeta primers and 13 Jbeta primers. Sequenced by immunoSEQ multiplex PCR; TCRdb stores in-frame clones only, minus some. The table shows approximately 100,000 clones, with 65% to 80% occurring only once. The data are from a study of cytomegalovirus exposure and HLA in healthy donors. The sequence was obtained from a man between 60 and 75 years old in good health and CMV-seronegative. Sequencing was carried out using PBMCs. This chain connects TRBV9 to TRBJ2-3, with TRBD2 identical over 10 bases. DNA for the CDR3: TGTGCCAGCAGCATCCGAGCGGGGGGGACAGATACGCAGTATTTT. It is translated as CASSIRAGGTDTQYF.